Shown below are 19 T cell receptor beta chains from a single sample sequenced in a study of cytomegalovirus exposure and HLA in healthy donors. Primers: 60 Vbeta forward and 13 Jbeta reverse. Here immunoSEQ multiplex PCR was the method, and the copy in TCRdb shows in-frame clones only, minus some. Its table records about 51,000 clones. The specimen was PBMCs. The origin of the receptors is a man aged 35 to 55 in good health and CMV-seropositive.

DNA for the CDR3: TGTGCCAGCAGTGAAGCGGCGGGGGGCAGCACAGATACGCAGTATTTT. Translated, it gives CASSEAAGGSTDTQYF. The chain employs TRBV6-4 and TRBJ2-3, with 8 nucleotides matching TRBD2. The CDR3 has 16 residues. From germline, CDR1 is MRHNA and CDR2 SNTAGT. The V segment lost 3 bases and the J segment 0 bases; nucleotides outside the gene matches: 5.

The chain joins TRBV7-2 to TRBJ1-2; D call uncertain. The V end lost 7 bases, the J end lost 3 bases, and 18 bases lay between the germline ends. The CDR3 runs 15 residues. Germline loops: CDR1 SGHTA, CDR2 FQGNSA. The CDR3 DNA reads TGTGCCAGCACCCAATTAGGAGGGCTCCACTATGGCTACACCTTC. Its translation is CASTQLGGLHYGYTF.

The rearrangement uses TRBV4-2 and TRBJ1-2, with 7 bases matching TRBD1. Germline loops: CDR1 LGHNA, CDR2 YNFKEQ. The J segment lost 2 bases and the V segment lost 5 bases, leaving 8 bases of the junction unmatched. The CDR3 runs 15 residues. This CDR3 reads CASSVSGTVNYGYTF. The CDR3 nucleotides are TGTGCCAGCAGCGTATCCGGGACAGTGAACTATGGCTACACCTTC.

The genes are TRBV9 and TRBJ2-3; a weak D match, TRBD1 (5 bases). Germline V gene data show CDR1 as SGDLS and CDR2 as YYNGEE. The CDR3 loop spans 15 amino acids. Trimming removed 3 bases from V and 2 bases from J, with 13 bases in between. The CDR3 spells CASSAITGSTDTQYF. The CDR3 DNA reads TGTGCCAGCAGCGCTATTACAGGCTCCACAGATACGCAGTATTTT.

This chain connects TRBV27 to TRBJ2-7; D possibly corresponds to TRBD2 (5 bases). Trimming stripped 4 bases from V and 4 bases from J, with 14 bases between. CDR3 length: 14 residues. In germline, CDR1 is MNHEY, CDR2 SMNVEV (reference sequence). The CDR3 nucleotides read TGTGCCAGCAGTTCTCCCGGGATCGGGTACGAGCAGTACTTC. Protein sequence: CASSSPGIGYEQYF.

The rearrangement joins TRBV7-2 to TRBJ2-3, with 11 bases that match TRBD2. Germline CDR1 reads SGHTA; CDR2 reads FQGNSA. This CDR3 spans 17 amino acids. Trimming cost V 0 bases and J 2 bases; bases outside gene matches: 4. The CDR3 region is CASSLAPSGGYTDTQYF. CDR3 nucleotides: TGTGCCAGCAGCTTAGCCCCTAGCGGGGGGTACACAGATACGCAGTATTTT.

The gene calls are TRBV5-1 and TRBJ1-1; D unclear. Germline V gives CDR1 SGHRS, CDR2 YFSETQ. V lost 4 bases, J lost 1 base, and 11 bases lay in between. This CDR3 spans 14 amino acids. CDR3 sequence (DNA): TGCGCCAGCAGCGCCGGGGAGCAGAACACTGAAGCTTTCTTT. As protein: CASSAGEQNTEAFF.

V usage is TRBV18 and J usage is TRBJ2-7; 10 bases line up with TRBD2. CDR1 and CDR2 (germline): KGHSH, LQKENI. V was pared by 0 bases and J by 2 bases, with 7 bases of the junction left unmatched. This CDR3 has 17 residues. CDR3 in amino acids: CASSPPGTSGEAYEQYF. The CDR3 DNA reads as TGTGCCAGCTCACCACCGGGTACTAGCGGGGAGGCCTACGAGCAGTACTTC. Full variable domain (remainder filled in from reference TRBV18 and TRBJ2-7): NAGVMQNPRHLVRRRGQEARLRCSPMKGHSHVYWYRQLPEEGLKFMVYLQKENIIDESGMPKERFSAEFPKEGPSILRIQQVVRGDSAAYFCASSPPGTSGEAYEQYFGPGTRLTVT.

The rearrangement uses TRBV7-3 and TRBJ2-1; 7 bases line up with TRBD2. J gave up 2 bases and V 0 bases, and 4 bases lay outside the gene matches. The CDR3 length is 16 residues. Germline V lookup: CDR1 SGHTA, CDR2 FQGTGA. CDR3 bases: TGTGCCAGCAGCTTAACGGCTAGCGGTACCTACAATGAGCAGTTCTTC. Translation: CASSLTASGTYNEQFF. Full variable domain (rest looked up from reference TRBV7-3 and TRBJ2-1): GAGVSQTPSNKVTEKGKYVELRCDPISGHTALYWYRQSLGQGPEFLIYFQGTGAADDSGLPNDRFFAVRPEGSVSTLKIQRTERGDSAVYLCASSLTASGTYNEQFFGPGTRLTVL.

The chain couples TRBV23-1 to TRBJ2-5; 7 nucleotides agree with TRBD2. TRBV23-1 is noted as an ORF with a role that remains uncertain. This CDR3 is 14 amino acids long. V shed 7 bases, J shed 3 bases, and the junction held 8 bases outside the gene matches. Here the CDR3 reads CASTPRGGEETQYF. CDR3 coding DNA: TGCGCCAGCACTCCAAGGGGAGGGGAAGAGACCCAGTACTTC.

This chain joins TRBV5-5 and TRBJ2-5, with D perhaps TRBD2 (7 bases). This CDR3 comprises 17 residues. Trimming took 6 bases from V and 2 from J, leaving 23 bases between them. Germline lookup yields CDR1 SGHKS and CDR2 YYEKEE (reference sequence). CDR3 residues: CASTLKYGRGPQETQYF. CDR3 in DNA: TGTGCCAGCACCCTGAAGTATGGGCGGGGGCCTCAAGAGACCCAGTACTTC.

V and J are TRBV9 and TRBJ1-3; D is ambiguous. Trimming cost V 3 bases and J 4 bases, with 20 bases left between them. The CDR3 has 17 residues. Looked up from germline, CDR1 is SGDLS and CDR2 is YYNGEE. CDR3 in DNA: TGTGCCAGCAGCGCAACCCCGGCGCCGGGTTCGGGAAACACCATATATTTT. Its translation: CASSATPAPGSGNTIYF.

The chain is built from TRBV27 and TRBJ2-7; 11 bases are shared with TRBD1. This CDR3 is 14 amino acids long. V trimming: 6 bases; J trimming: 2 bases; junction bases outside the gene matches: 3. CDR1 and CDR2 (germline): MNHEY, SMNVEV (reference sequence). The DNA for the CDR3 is TGTGCCAGCAGGCCGGGACAGGGGGCCTACGAGCAGTACTTC. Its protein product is CASRPGQGAYEQYF.

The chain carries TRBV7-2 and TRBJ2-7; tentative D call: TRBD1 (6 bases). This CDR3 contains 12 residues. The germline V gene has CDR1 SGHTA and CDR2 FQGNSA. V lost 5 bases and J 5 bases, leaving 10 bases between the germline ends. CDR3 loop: CASSPTGNEQYF. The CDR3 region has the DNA TGTGCCAGCAGCCCAACAGGGAACGAGCAGTACTTC.

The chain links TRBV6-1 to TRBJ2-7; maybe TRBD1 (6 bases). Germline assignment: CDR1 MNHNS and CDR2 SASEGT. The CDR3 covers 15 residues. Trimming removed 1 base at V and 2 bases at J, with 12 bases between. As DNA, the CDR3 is TGTGCCAGCAGTGAAGGGACAGCAGGGGCCTACGAGCAGTACTTC. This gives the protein CASSEGTAGAYEQYF.

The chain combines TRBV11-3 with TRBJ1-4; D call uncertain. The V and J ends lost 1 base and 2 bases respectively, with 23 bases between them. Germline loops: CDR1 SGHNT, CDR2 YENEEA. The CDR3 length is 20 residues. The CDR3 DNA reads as TGTGCCAGCAGCTTAGGTGCCCTCTCTTCCCGGAGGTGGACTAATGAAAAACTGTTTTTT. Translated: CASSLGALSSRRWTNEKLFF.

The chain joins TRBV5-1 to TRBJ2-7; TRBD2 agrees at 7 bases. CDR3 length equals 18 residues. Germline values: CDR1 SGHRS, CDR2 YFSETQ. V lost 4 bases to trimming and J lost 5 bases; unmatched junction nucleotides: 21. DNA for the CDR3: TGCGCCAGCAGCAATCGATCCTGGCTAGGCGGGAGTGGGGACGAGCAGTACTTC. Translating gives CASSNRSWLGGSGDEQYF.

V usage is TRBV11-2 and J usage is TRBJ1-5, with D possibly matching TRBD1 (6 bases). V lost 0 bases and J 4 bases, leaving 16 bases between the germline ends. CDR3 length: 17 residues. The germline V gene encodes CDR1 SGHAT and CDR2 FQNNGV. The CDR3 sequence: CASSLDDQGHGNQPQHF. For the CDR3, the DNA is TGTGCCAGCAGCTTAGACGATCAGGGGCATGGGAATCAGCCCCAGCATTTT.

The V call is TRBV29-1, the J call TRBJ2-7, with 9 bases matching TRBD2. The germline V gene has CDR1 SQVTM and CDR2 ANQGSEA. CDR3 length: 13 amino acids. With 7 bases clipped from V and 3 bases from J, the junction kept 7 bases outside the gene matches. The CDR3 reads CSAGTSSNYEQYF. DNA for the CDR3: TGCAGCGCTGGGACTAGCTCTAACTACGAGCAGTACTTC.